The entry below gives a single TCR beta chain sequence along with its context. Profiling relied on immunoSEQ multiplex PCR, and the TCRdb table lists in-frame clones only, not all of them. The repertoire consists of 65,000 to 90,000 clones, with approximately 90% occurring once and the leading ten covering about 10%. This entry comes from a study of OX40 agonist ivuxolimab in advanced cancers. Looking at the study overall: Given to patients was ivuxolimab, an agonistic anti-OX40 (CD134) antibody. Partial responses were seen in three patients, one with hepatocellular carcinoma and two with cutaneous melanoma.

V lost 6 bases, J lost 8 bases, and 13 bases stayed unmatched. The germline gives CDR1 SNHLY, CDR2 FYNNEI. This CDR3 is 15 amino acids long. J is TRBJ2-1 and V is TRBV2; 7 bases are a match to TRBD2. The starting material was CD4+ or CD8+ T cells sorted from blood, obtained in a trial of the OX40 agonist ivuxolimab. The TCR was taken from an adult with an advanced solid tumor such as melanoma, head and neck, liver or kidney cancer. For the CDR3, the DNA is TGTGCCAGCAGCCAACGACTAGCTGCGAATCATGAGCAGTTCTTC. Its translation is CASSQRLAANHEQFF.